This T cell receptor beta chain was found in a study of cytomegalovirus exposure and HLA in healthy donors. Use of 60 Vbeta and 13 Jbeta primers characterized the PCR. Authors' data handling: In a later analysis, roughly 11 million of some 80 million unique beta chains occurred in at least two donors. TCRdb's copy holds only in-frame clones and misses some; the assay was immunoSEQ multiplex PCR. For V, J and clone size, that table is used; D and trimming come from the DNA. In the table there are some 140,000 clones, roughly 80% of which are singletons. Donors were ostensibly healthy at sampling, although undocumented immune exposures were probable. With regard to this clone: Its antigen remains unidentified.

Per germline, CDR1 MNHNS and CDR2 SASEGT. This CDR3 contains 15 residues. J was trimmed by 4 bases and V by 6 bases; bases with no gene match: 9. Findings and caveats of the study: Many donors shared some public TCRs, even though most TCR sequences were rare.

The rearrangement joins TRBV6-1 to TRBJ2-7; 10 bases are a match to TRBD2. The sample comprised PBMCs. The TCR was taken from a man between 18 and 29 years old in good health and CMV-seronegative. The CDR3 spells CASRRAGGLRYEQYF. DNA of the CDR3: TGTGCCAGCAGAAGAGCGGGGGGGCTTCGATACGAGCAGTACTTC.